What follows are 32 T cell receptor beta chains derived from one specimen sequenced in a study of blood T cell repertoires in COVID-19 (dated by TCRdb to 2020 to 2021). Library generation was performed with the immunoSEQ multiplex PCR assay. The immuneACCESS repertoire file appears here via TCRdb, limited to in-frame rearrangements. These files lack a portion of the clones; in checked studies, under half of the deficit traces to unresolved V genes, and the cause of the others is not known. Counted in this sample were roughly 140,000 clones; 75% to 90% of them appeared once. Of the sample, 9.5% to 11% is held by the ten largest clones. Sequencing was done on a sample of peripheral blood. The receptors were sampled from a woman of 80 years or more with acute or convalescent COVID-19.

Of note for this clone: Other nucleotide sequences in the sample specify the same CDR3. The V and J genes are TRBV18 and TRBJ1-4; tentative D call: TRBD1 (5 bases). The V gene's germline CDR1 is KGHSH and CDR2 LQKENI. V lost 3 bases and J lost 1, with 6 bases in between. This CDR3 region has 14 residues. The CDR3 bases are TGTGCCAGCTCACCCCAGGGAACTAATGAAAAACTGTTTTTT. Its translation is CASSPQGTNEKLFF.

The V gene is TRBV2, the J gene TRBJ2-2; D might be TRBD1 (5 bases). CDR3 length: 12 residues. CDR1 and CDR2 from the germline V gene are SNHLY and FYNNEI. V was cut by 5 bases and J by 6 bases, with 7 bases left in between. Written as DNA, the CDR3 is TGTGCCAGCAGTACAGGCTCCGGGGAGCTGTTTTTT. It yields the protein CASSTGSGELFF.

The chain links TRBV20-1 to TRBJ2-5, with D perhaps TRBD1 (5 bases). The germline V gene has CDR1 DFQATT and CDR2 SNEGSKA (reference sequence). V lost 6 bases and J 0 bases, leaving 5 bases between the germline ends. The CDR3 runs 11 residues. CDR3 coding DNA: TGCAGTGCCAGGGACCAAGAGACCCAGTACTTC. Translated: CSARDQETQYF.

V is TRBV4-2 and J is TRBJ2-1; 11 bases match TRBD2. The CDR3 length is 19 residues. V dropped 3 bases and J dropped 0; count of bases not matched to a gene: 10. Germline CDR1 LGHNA, CDR2 YNFKEQ. The CDR3 nucleotides are TGTGCCAGCAGCCATACTAGCGGGGGTTTCCTAAGCTCCTACAATGAGCAGTTCTTC. As protein: CASSHTSGGFLSSYNEQFF.

This chain uses TRBV3-1 (or the pseudogene TRBV3-2) with TRBJ2-3; TRBD2 aligns across 7 bases. Germline V gene sequence: CDR1 LGHDT, CDR2 YNNKEL (reference sequence). The CDR3 extends over 14 amino acids. V trimming: 4 bases; J trimming: 4 bases; junction bases outside the gene matches: 5. This CDR3 is CASSPSGAADTQYF. The CDR3 DNA reads TGTGCCAGCAGCCCTAGCGGCGCCGCAGATACGCAGTATTTT.

The V and J genes are TRBV7-9 and TRBJ2-4; TRBD1 matches 10 bases. The length of the CDR3 is 13 residues. The junction had 3 bases not matched to a gene; V was cut back by 11 bases and J by 2 bases. Germline values: CDR1 SEHNR, CDR2 FQNEAQ (reference sequence). CDR3 nucleotides: TGTGCCGGACAGGGGGGTTCCAAAAACATTCAGTACTTC. Its protein is CAGQGGSKNIQYF. The variable domain in full, with the rest retrieved from reference TRBV7-9 and TRBJ2-4, is DTGVSQNPRHKITKRGQNVTFRCDPISEHNRLYWYRQTLGQGPEFLTYFQNEAQLEKSRLLSDRFSAERPKGSFSTLEIQRTEQGDSAMYLCAGQGGSKNIQYFGAGTRLSVL.

The chain links TRBV2 to TRBJ1-4; no clear D. Per the germline V gene, CDR1 is SNHLY and CDR2 is FYNNEI. The CDR3 has 13 amino acids. The V gene lost 7 bases and the J gene lost 5 bases, with 11 bases spanning the gap. CDR3 sequence: CASMGGLNEKLFF. CDR3 bases: TGTGCCAGCATGGGAGGGTTAAATGAAAAACTGTTTTTT.

V gene TRBV3-1 (or the pseudogene TRBV3-2) combines with J gene TRBJ1-5; no firm D call. Germline CDR1 is LGHDT and CDR2 is YNNKEL (reference sequence). This CDR3 is 16 amino acids long. V was clipped by 3 bases and J by 2 bases, with 14 bases between them. CDR3 protein: CASSHSGGGRNQPQHF. The CDR3 DNA follows: TGTGCCAGCAGCCACTCAGGAGGTGGGCGCAATCAGCCCCAGCATTTT.

Points on this clone: In the same sample, other DNA sequences code for this CDR3. The chain carries TRBV9 and TRBJ1-3; 8 nucleotides align to TRBD1. Germline assignment: CDR1 SGDLS and CDR2 YYNGEE. The length of the CDR3 is 15 residues. The trim removed 3 bases at V and 4 bases at J, leaving 6 bases unmatched. CDR3: CASSAGTGGGNTIYF. The CDR3 region has the DNA TGTGCCAGCAGCGCCGGGACAGGCGGAGGAAACACCATATATTTT.

The chain links TRBV18 to TRBJ2-5; 10 nucleotides align to TRBD1. Trimming removed 1 base from V and 5 bases from J; junction bases left unmatched: 10. CDR1 is KGHSH, CDR2 LQKENI, per germline. This CDR3 spans 17 amino acids. The CDR3 protein is CASSPRQGADAGETQYF. CDR3 coding DNA: TGTGCCAGCTCACCACGACAGGGGGCAGATGCGGGGGAGACCCAGTACTTC.

This clone was seen a single time. The genes are TRBV14 and TRBJ2-3; unclear D gene. CDR1 and CDR2 (germline): SGHDN, FVKESK. V lost 6 bases to trimming and J lost 4 bases, with 8 bases between them. This CDR3 is 12 amino acids long. The CDR3 DNA reads TGTGCCAGCAGTCTGGCTCCAGATACGCAGTATTTT. It translates to CASSLAPDTQYF. The complete variable domain, with remaining parts taken from reference TRBV14 and TRBJ2-3, reads EAGVTQFPSHSVIEKGQTVTLRCDPISGHDNLYWYRRVMGKEIKFLLHFVKESKQDESGMPNNRFLAERTGGTYSTLKVQPAELEDSGVYFCASSLAPDTQYFGPGTRLTVL.

The rearrangement links TRBV3-1 (or the pseudogene TRBV3-2) to TRBJ1-6; D uncertain. The CDR3 is made up of 15 amino acids. Trimming removed 4 bases at V and 6 bases at J, with 13 bases between. Germline values: CDR1 LGHDT, CDR2 YNNKEL (reference sequence). The CDR3: CASSPLARPNSPLHF. The CDR3 nucleotides are TGTGCCAGCAGCCCTCTAGCGCGGCCTAATTCACCCCTCCACTTT.

CDR3 loop: CASSEQGYYGYTF. CDR3 in DNA: TGTGCCAGCAGTGAACAGGGTTACTATGGCTACACCTTC. This chain joins TRBV2 and TRBJ1-2, with a weak D call TRBD1 (5 bases). Trimming pared 2 bases from V and 3 bases from J, leaving 7 bases between. Germline V gives CDR1 SNHLY, CDR2 FYNNEI. The CDR3 is 13 residues long.

The rearrangement joins TRBV4-3 to TRBJ1-3; weak D call: TRBD1 (5 bases). Trimming left V 0 bases short and J 5 bases short, with 8 bases between. The CDR3 spans 14 residues. CDR1 and CDR2 (germline): LGHNA, YSLEER. Here the CDR3 DNA reads TGCGCCAGCAGCCAAGACAGGGTGAGAAACACCATATATTTT. It encodes CASSQDRVRNTIYF.

The rearrangement joins TRBV5-1 to TRBJ1-4, with D perhaps TRBD1 (6 bases). This CDR3 has 14 residues. V lost 4 bases and J 3 bases, leaving 10 bases between the germline ends. The germline V gene has CDR1 SGHRS and CDR2 YFSETQ. CDR3 sequence: CASSPTGSNEKLFF. CDR3 sequence (DNA): TGCGCCAGCAGCCCAACAGGGTCTAATGAAAAACTGTTTTTT.

The rearrangement links TRBV7-2 to TRBJ1-2, with 7 positions matching TRBD1. V shed 0 bases, J shed 8 bases, and the junction held 6 bases outside the gene matches. The CDR3 spans 14 residues. Germline V CDR1 and CDR2: SGHTA, FQGNSA. The CDR3 protein is CASSLAGQGEGYTF. CDR3 sequence (DNA): TGTGCCAGCAGCTTAGCGGGGCAGGGGGAAGGCTACACCTTC. The full variable domain, rest sourced from reference TRBV7-2 and TRBJ1-2, is GAGVSQSPSNKVTEKGKDVELRCDPISGHTALYWYRQSLGQGLEFLIYFQGNSAPDKSGLPSDRFSAERTGGSVSTLTIQRTQQEDSAVYLCASSLAGQGEGYTFGSGTRLTVV.

This chain uses TRBV6-4 with TRBJ1-6; D is uncertain. This CDR3 spans 13 amino acids. CDR1 MRHNA and CDR2 SNTAGT come from the germline V gene. V shed 4 bases and J shed 4 bases, with 5 bases lying between them. The CDR3 DNA follows: TGTGCCAGCAGTGCCGGGTATAATTCACCCCTCCACTTT. Translated, it gives CASSAGYNSPLHF.

The chain links TRBV10-3 to TRBJ2-3; D is possibly TRBD1 (6 bases). This CDR3 spans 14 amino acids. Germline V gives CDR1 ENHRY, CDR2 SYGVKD. V lost 6 bases and J lost 0, with 10 bases in between. CDR3 amino acids: CAISQDRSTDTQYF. CDR3 nucleotide sequence: TGTGCCATCAGCCAAGACAGGAGCACAGATACGCAGTATTTT.

J is TRBJ2-2 and V is TRBV4-3; 14 nucleotides agree with TRBD2. The V and J ends lost 4 bases and 5 bases, in that order; junction bases with no gene match: 9. The CDR3 has 18 amino acids. CDR1 LGHNA and CDR2 YSLEER come from the germline V gene. CDR3 coding DNA: TGCGCCAGCAGCCGTGGGACTAGCGGGGGCCCGGGAACCGGGGAGCTGTTTTTT. Amino acid sequence: CASSRGTSGGPGTGELFF.

This clone occurred a few times. The chain carries TRBV12-3 or TRBV12-4 and TRBJ1-3; 8 bases agree with TRBD1. The CDR3 consists of 13 residues. V trimming: 6 bases; J trimming: 2 bases; junction bases outside the gene matches: 0. CDR3 protein: CASRQGAGNTIYF. The CDR3 DNA is TGTGCCAGCAGACAGGGGGCTGGAAACACCATATATTTT.

Details on this clone: Within the sample, other DNA sequences also encode this same CDR3. J is TRBJ1-2 and V is TRBV7-2; 9 bases align to TRBD1. V dropped 4 bases and J dropped 5; count of bases not matched to a gene: 2. The length of the CDR3 is 13 residues. The germline V gene encodes CDR1 SGHTA and CDR2 FQGNSA. DNA for the CDR3: TGTGCCAGCAGCTCGGGACAGGGTTATGGCTACACCTTC. Amino acids: CASSSGQGYGYTF.

In its sample, this clone was seen once. The rearrangement links TRBV7-3 to TRBJ1-1, with 9 bases identical to TRBD1. This CDR3 is built from 13 residues. CDR1 and CDR2 from the germline V gene are SGHTA and FQGTGA. After removal of 5 bases from V and 10 bases from J, the junction contained 8 bases not matched to a gene. DNA for the CDR3: TGTGCCAGCAGCCCGACAGGGGGAGCTGGAGCTTTCTTT. Translated: CASSPTGGAGAFF.

The chain links TRBV11-2 to TRBJ2-3, with D possibly TRBD2 on 6 matching bases. Trimming pared 5 bases from V and 1 base from J, leaving 16 bases between. Germline V lookup: CDR1 SGHAT, CDR2 FQNNGV. This CDR3 comprises 16 residues. The CDR3 is CASSHVAAQGTDTQYF. The DNA for the CDR3 is TGTGCCAGCAGCCACGTAGCGGCGCAGGGCACAGATACGCAGTATTTT.

This clone appeared a few times. The V call is TRBV10-2, the J call TRBJ1-2; TRBD1 matches at 9 bases. This CDR3 is built from 13 residues. V was pared by 5 bases and J by 5 bases, with 3 bases of the junction left unmatched. In germline, CDR1 is WSHSY, CDR2 SAAADI. The CDR3 nucleotides read TGCGCCAGCAGTCCGGGACAGGGTTATGGCTACACCTTC. Protein sequence: CASSPGQGYGYTF.

CDR3 DNA: TGTGCCAGCAGTGAATATGGGGCGACCACTGAAGCTTTCTTT. Protein: CASSEYGATTEAFF. The chain has TRBV25-1 and TRBJ1-1; a possible D gene is TRBD1 (5 bases). The CDR3 is 14 residues long. V was cut by 0 bases and J by 4 bases, with 9 bases left in between. Germline V gene lookup returns CDR1 MGHDK and CDR2 SYGVNS. Full variable domain (missing parts from reference TRBV25-1 and TRBJ1-1): EADIYQTPRYLVIGTGKKITLECSQTMGHDKMYWYQQDPGMELHLIHYSYGVNSTEKGDLSSESTVSRIRTEHFPLTLESARPSHTSQYLCASSEYGATTEAFFGQGTRLTVV.

V gene TRBV7-2 combines with J gene TRBJ1-1; tentative D call: TRBD1 (5 bases). This CDR3 comprises 17 residues. Trimming stripped 5 bases from V and 2 bases from J, with 21 bases between. Germline V CDR1 and CDR2: SGHTA, FQGNSA. CDR3 residues: CASSPRRARGSNTEAFF. The DNA of the CDR3 is TGTGCCAGCAGCCCCCGTAGGGCGCGGGGGAGTAACACTGAAGCTTTCTTT.

The rearrangement links TRBV7-3 to TRBJ1-1, with D possibly TRBD1 on 6 matching bases. The CDR3 totals 13 residues. Germline V CDR1 and CDR2: SGHTA, FQGTGA. V was trimmed by 5 bases and J by 1 base, leaving 8 bases between them. CDR3 DNA sequence: TGTGCCAGCAGCCAACAGGGGAACACTGAAGCTTTCTTT. Its translation is CASSQQGNTEAFF.

CDR3: CSVPGTDTQYF. CDR3 DNA sequence: TGCAGTGTCCCTGGCACAGATACGCAGTATTTT. This chain connects TRBV20-1 to TRBJ2-3; D gene ambiguous. This CDR3 is built from 11 residues. Germline CDR1 reads DFQATT; CDR2 reads SNEGSKA (reference sequence). Deletions cut 7 bases from V and 1 base from J, with 6 bases between.

The rearrangement uses TRBV5-1 and TRBJ1-2; 9 positions agree with TRBD1. The CDR3 totals 16 residues. Trimming took 4 bases from V and 6 from J; bases not matched to a gene: 13. CDR1 is SGHRS, CDR2 YFSETQ, per germline. The CDR3 loop is CASSAATQGAPHGYTF. CDR3 bases: TGCGCCAGCAGCGCGGCGACACAGGGGGCCCCACATGGCTACACCTTC.

The rearrangement links TRBV27 to TRBJ1-4, with 8 nucleotides matching TRBD1. Trimming took 3 bases from V and 5 from J; bases not matched to a gene: 5. The CDR3 loop spans 15 amino acids. Germline CDR1 MNHEY, CDR2 SMNVEV (reference sequence). The chain's CDR3 is CASSFVGQENEKLFF. Written as DNA, the CDR3 is TGTGCCAGCAGTTTCGTGGGACAGGAGAATGAAAAACTGTTTTTT.

In its sample, this clone was seen once. The chain has TRBV7-8 and TRBJ2-7, with a possible D match to TRBD2 (5 bases). CDR1 SGHVS and CDR2 FQNEAQ come from the germline V gene. The CDR3 runs to 14 residues. Between the trimmed V and J ends, which lost 5 bases and 2 bases, there was a span of 13 bases. The CDR3 nucleotides read TGTGCCAGCAGCCACGGGCGGGCTCCCTACGAGCAGTACTTC. This sequence encodes CASSHGRAPYEQYF.

The chain employs TRBV5-1 and TRBJ2-1, with 9 bases identical to TRBD2. J lost 10 bases, V lost 0 bases, and 5 bases had no gene match. Germline CDR1 reads SGHRS; CDR2 reads YFSETQ. CDR3 size: 14 residues. The CDR3 reads CASSLERSGGEQFF. In nucleotides, the CDR3 is TGCGCCAGCAGCTTGGAGAGGAGCGGGGGGGAGCAGTTCTTC.